Listed here are 30 T cell receptor beta chains from one sample, sequenced in a study of blood T cells in healthy people across ages. Then a second PCR, running roughly 6 to 11 cycles, was carried out with a sample-barcoded 5' primer and a J-beta primer mix. In TCRdb, the 5' RACE reads were re-called with MiXCR into one record per CDR3 protein. The data show some 780,000 distinct CDR3 sequences, roughly 56% seen once. The specimen was blood. These receptors were taken from a man in his forties in good health.

This sequence joins TRBV13 and TRBJ2-3; unclear D gene. This CDR3 region has 15 residues. V was clipped by 2 bases and J by 1 base, with 10 bases between them. The germline CDR1 and CDR2 sequences are PRHDT and FYEKMQ (reference sequence). CDR3 amino acids: CASSLIGYGTDTQYF. The CDR3 coding sequence is TGTGCCAGCAGCTTAATAGGGTACGGCACAGATACGCAGTATTTT.

This chain links TRBV13 with TRBJ2-3; D gene unclear. The CDR3 has 14 residues. V was cut by 5 bases and J by 3 bases, with 12 bases left in between. Germline CDR1 is PRHDT and CDR2 is FYEKMQ (reference sequence). The chain's CDR3 is CASSPGEGTDTQYF. CDR3 nucleotide sequence: TGTGCCAGCAGCCCCGGAGAAGGGACAGATACGCAGTATTTT.

The sample holds many counts of this clonotype. The V call is TRBV20-1, the J call TRBJ1-4, with D hard to call. The V end was cut by 3 bases, the J end by 6 bases, with 5 bases between. This CDR3 spans 11 amino acids. In germline, CDR1 is DFQATT, CDR2 SNEGSKA (reference sequence). The CDR3 region has the DNA TGCAGTGCTAGGCCTGATGAAAAACTGTTTTTT. Its translation: CSARPDEKLFF.

This clonotype has a single count. V and J are TRBV2 and TRBJ2-5; D is unclear. The V and J ends lost 4 bases and 11 bases respectively, with 17 bases between them. Germline values: CDR1 SNHLY, CDR2 FYNNEI. The CDR3 runs to 13 residues. The CDR3 here is CASSVYQDNEQYF. In DNA form, the CDR3 reads TGTGCCAGCAGTGTTTACCAAGACAATGAGCAGTACTTC.

J is TRBJ2-7 and V is TRBV13; TRBD1 or TRBD2 may be the D gene (5 bases each). V shed 2 bases and J shed 4 bases, with 24 bases lying between them. The CDR3 totals 18 residues. Germline CDR1 is PRHDT and CDR2 is FYEKMQ (reference sequence). The CDR3 region is CASSLRAGVGTTLYEQYF. In DNA, the CDR3 is TGTGCCAGCAGCTTAAGGGCAGGCGTGGGGACGACATTATACGAGCAGTACTTC.

The V gene is TRBV29-1, the J gene TRBJ2-7; D not certain. Trimming cost V 7 bases and J 0 bases, with 10 bases left between them. The CDR3 spans 12 residues. The germline CDR1 and CDR2 sequences are SQVTM and ANQGSEA. CDR3 region: CSGRLVSYEQYF. In nucleotides, the CDR3 is TGCAGCGGCCGTTTAGTCTCCTACGAGCAGTACTTC.

V gene TRBV30 combines with J gene TRBJ1-2; no clear D gene. This CDR3 contains 12 residues. Germline CDR1 and CDR2: GTSNPN and SVGIG (reference sequence). The V gene lost 1 base and the J gene lost 8 bases, with 11 bases spanning the gap. The CDR3 sequence: CAWSEAPAGYTF. Written as DNA, the CDR3 is TGTGCCTGGAGTGAAGCGCCCGCAGGCTACACCTTC.

The rearrangement uses TRBV20-1 and TRBJ2-7; D perhaps matches TRBD2 (5 bases). The CDR3 spans 11 residues. The V end lost 5 bases, the J end lost 6 bases, and 11 bases lay between the germline ends. Germline V gene sequence: CDR1 DFQATT, CDR2 SNEGSKA (reference sequence). Here the CDR3 reads CSALRTAEQYF. CDR3 nucleotides: TGCAGTGCTTTAAGGACTGCCGAGCAGTACTTC.

This chain connects TRBV6-2 or TRBV6-3 to TRBJ2-5; the D gene is possibly TRBD2 (6 bases). There are 12 residues in the CDR3. Between the trimmed V and J ends, which lost 6 bases and 7 bases, there was a span of 12 bases. CDR1 and CDR2 from the germline V gene are MNHEY and SVGEGT. For the CDR3, the DNA is TGTGCCAGCAGACCACCCGGGGGGACCCAGTACTTC. This codes for CASRPPGGTQYF.

The chain has TRBV6-6 and TRBJ2-5, with 9 bases identical to TRBD2. Trimming cost V 3 bases and J 1 base; bases outside gene matches: 6. CDR1 is MNHNY, CDR2 SVGAGI, per germline (reference sequence). This CDR3 is built from 16 residues. The CDR3 DNA follows: TGTGCCAGCAGTTATCGGGTAGCGGGGGCCCAAGAGACCCAGTACTTC. Its protein product is CASSYRVAGAQETQYF.

This clonotype came up a few times. The chain is built from TRBV5-1 and TRBJ1-5; D is perhaps TRBD1 (5 bases). The CDR3 is 19 residues long. Germline V lookup: CDR1 SGHRS, CDR2 YFSETQ. V was shortened by 0 bases and J by 0 bases, with 19 bases between the two germline ends. CDR3 sequence reads: CASSLVDGRGKNSNQPQHF. The CDR3 nucleotides are TGCGCCAGCAGCTTGGTGGATGGGAGGGGAAAAAATAGCAATCAGCCCCAGCATTTT.

V gene TRBV5-6 combines with J gene TRBJ2-1; D ambiguous. There are 12 residues in the CDR3. V lost 4 bases to trimming and J lost 8 bases, with 10 bases between them. Germline V gives CDR1 SGHDT, CDR2 YYEEEE. This chain's CDR3 is CASSGRRDEQFF. The CDR3 coding sequence is TGTGCCAGCAGCGGACGACGTGATGAGCAGTTCTTC.

The chain uses TRBV5-4 and TRBJ1-6; weak D call: TRBD1 (6 bases). Germline-derived CDR1 and CDR2 are SGHNT and YYREEE (reference sequence). V was cut by 7 bases and J by 9 bases, with 14 bases left in between. The CDR3 covers 13 residues. Written as DNA, the CDR3 is TGTGCCAGCCGACAGGACAGAACTTCACCCCTCCACTTT. Translated, it gives CASRQDRTSPLHF. The variable domain in full, with the rest retrieved from reference TRBV5-4 and TRBJ1-6, is ETGVTQSPTHLIKTRGQQVTLRCSSQSGHNTVSWYQQALGQGPQFIFQYYREEENGRGNFPPRFSGLQFPNYSSELNVNALELDDSALYLCASRQDRTSPLHFGNGTRLTVT.

On this clonotype: A much larger clonotype is one base distant, so this may be a read error. This chain uses TRBV27 with TRBJ2-6; perhaps TRBD1 as D (5 bases). CDR1 is MNHEY, CDR2 SMNVEV, per germline (reference sequence). This CDR3 has 15 amino acids. CDR3 nucleotides: TGTGCCAGCAGCCCCGACGGTTCTGGGGCCAACGTCCCGACTTTC. The encoded protein is CASSPDGSGANVPTF. The whole variable domain, remainder taken from reference TRBV27 and TRBJ2-6, is EAQVTQNPRYLITVTGKKLTVTCSQNMNHEYMSWYRQDPGLGLRQIYYSMNVEVTDKGDVPEGYKVSRKEKRNFPLILESPSPNQTSLYFCASSPDGSGANVPTFGAGSRLTVL.

The V gene is TRBV12-3 or TRBV12-4, the J gene TRBJ2-1, with 11 bases matching TRBD2. The CDR3 runs 15 residues. With 6 bases clipped from V and 2 bases from J, the junction kept 3 bases outside the gene matches. CDR3 loop: CASSRLAGTYNEQFF. The CDR3 nucleotides are TGTGCCAGCAGCAGACTAGCGGGAACCTACAATGAGCAGTTCTTC.

This clonotype was counted only a few times. The chain has TRBV27 and TRBJ2-1; D is possibly TRBD1 (5 bases). Looked up from germline, CDR1 is MNHEY and CDR2 is SMNVEV (reference sequence). The V and J ends lost 2 bases and 5 bases respectively, with 13 bases between them. CDR3 length: 15 amino acids. The CDR3 here is CASSLQGFNNNEQFF. Here the CDR3 DNA reads TGTGCCAGCAGTTTACAGGGATTTAATAACAATGAGCAGTTCTTC.

The chain carries TRBV6-1 and TRBJ2-5; weak D call: TRBD2 (6 bases). With the DNA end fitting TRBJ2-7 better, the J assignment may be wrong. CDR1 and CDR2 from the germline V gene are MNHNS and SASEGT. CDR3 length: 13 residues. The CDR3 spells CASSEGRNYEQYF. The CDR3 DNA reads TGTGCCAGCAGTGAGGGGAGGAACTACGAGCAGTACTTC.

The chain links TRBV7-8 to TRBJ1-2, with D perhaps matching TRBD1 (6 bases). CDR3 length: 18 amino acids. V lost 4 bases and J lost 6, with 27 bases in between. Germline values: CDR1 SGHVS, CDR2 FQNEAQ. The CDR3 coding sequence is TGTGCCAGCAGCTCAGGCCCCCAGGGGTTTAATTCTATAGATGGCTACACCTTC. Residues: CASSSGPQGFNSIDGYTF. Together with reference TRBV7-8 and TRBJ1-2, the CDR3 gives the full variable domain: GAGVSQSPRYKVAKRGQDVALRCDPISGHVSLFWYQQALGQGPEFLTYFQNEAQLDKSGLPSDRFFAERPEGSVSTLKIQRTQQEDSAVYLCASSSGPQGFNSIDGYTFGSGTRLTVV.

The chain recombines TRBV27 with TRBJ2-1; 10 nucleotides align to TRBD1. This CDR3 has 13 amino acids. Germline V gene sequence: CDR1 MNHEY, CDR2 SMNVEV (reference sequence). V shed 9 bases and J 9 bases; nucleotides not matched to a gene: 8. CDR3 sequence reads: CASTGTGVGEQFF. In DNA form, the CDR3 reads TGTGCCAGTACTGGGACAGGGGTAGGTGAGCAGTTCTTC.

The rearrangement links TRBV5-5 to TRBJ2-3; maybe TRBD2 (5 bases). The CDR3 has 14 amino acids. Per germline, CDR1 SGHKS and CDR2 YYEKEE (reference sequence). The ends were cut back, 4 bases at V and 6 bases at J, with 15 bases in the middle. As DNA, the CDR3 is TGTGCCAGCAGCCGGGGTGGGGTTCCTGATACGCAGTATTTT. Translation gives CASSRGGVPDTQYF. The whole variable domain, filled in from reference TRBV5-5 and TRBJ2-3, reads DAGVTQSPTHLIKTRGQQVTLRCSPISGHKSVSWYQQVLGQGPQFIFQYYEKEERGRGNFPDRFSARQFPNYSSELNVNALLLGDSALYLCASSRGGVPDTQYFGPGTRLTVL.

The rearrangement joins TRBV18 to TRBJ2-1; D perhaps matches TRBD2 (6 bases). The J call is in doubt because the DNA end fits TRBJ2-7 better. Germline values: CDR1 KGHSH, CDR2 LQKENI. The CDR3 has 14 amino acids. The DNA for the CDR3 is TGTGCCAGCTCACCGGAGGGCCAGTCTCTCGAGCAGTACTTC. Translated, it gives CASSPEGQSLEQYF.

The chain has TRBV20-1 and TRBJ1-1, with a possible D match to TRBD1 (5 bases). The CDR3 extends over 16 amino acids. The V gene lost 2 bases and the J gene lost 4 bases, with 20 bases spanning the gap. Germline V gene data show CDR1 as DFQATT and CDR2 as SNEGSKA (reference sequence). CDR3 region: CSARSSGWGIGTEAFF. The CDR3 bases are TGCAGTGCTAGAAGTTCAGGGTGGGGGATAGGCACTGAAGCTTTCTTT.

In this sample, this clonotype turned up a few times. This sequence joins TRBV27 and TRBJ1-6, with 7 bases that match TRBD1. V was pared by 4 bases and J by 7 bases, with 7 bases of the junction left unmatched. CDR3 length: 15 amino acids. Germline V lookup: CDR1 MNHEY, CDR2 SMNVEV (reference sequence). CDR3 region: CASSSDRVSNSPLHF. The CDR3 nucleotides are TGTGCCAGCAGTTCCGACAGGGTTTCGAATTCACCCCTCCACTTT.

This clonotype was detected a few times. The chain joins TRBV3-1 to TRBJ2-5; D is undetermined. V was shortened by 7 bases and J by 1 base, with 10 bases between the two germline ends. CDR3 length equals 13 residues. The germline gives CDR1 LGHDT, CDR2 YNNKEL (reference sequence). The CDR3, as DNA: TGTGCCAGCACCCAGCGAACCCAAGAGACCCAGTACTTC. It yields the protein CASTQRTQETQYF.

The V gene is TRBV7-3, the J gene TRBJ2-1, with 12 bases identical to TRBD2. V lost 0 bases to trimming and J lost 8 bases; unmatched junction nucleotides: 11. The CDR3 sequence is 18 residues long. Per the germline V gene, CDR1 is SGHTA and CDR2 is FQGTGA. CDR3: CASSLTPSGGAMFYEQFF. CDR3 bases: TGTGCCAGCAGCTTAACGCCTAGCGGGGGGGCCATGTTTTATGAGCAGTTCTTC.

This clonotype was observed a handful of times. This chain connects TRBV28 to TRBJ2-7; no clear D gene. The CDR3 extends over 12 amino acids. Germline V CDR1 and CDR2: MDHEN, SYDVKM. The V gene lost 7 bases and the J gene lost 1 base, with 8 bases spanning the gap. Here the CDR3 reads CASTGDSYEQYF. CDR3 bases: TGTGCCAGCACTGGGGATTCCTACGAGCAGTACTTC.

This chain joins TRBV5-8 and TRBJ2-3; possibly TRBD1 or TRBD2 for D (6 bases each). Trimming stripped 4 bases from V and 8 bases from J, with 14 bases between. The CDR3 sequence is 13 residues long. Germline V gene data show CDR1 as SGHTS and CDR2 as YDEGEE. The DNA for the CDR3 is TGTGCCAGCAGCAATCGGGGGCCAGGTACGCAGTATTTT. This translates into CASSNRGPGTQYF.

The chain is built from TRBV12-3 or TRBV12-4 and TRBJ1-3, with D unresolved. Between the trimmed V and J ends, which lost 6 bases and 2 bases, there was a span of 11 bases. The CDR3 extends over 14 amino acids. The CDR3 reads CASSPGVTGNTIYF. The DNA of the CDR3 is TGTGCCAGCAGCCCCGGGGTAACTGGAAACACCATATATTTT.

The chain combines TRBV20-1 with TRBJ2-3; 7 bases align to TRBD2. The V segment lost 2 bases and the J segment 6 bases; nucleotides outside the gene matches: 14. The V gene's germline CDR1 is DFQATT and CDR2 SNEGSKA (reference sequence). The CDR3 covers 16 residues. CDR3 region: CSARNRKWREWDTQYF. As DNA, the CDR3 is TGCAGTGCTAGAAACCGGAAATGGCGGGAGTGGGATACGCAGTATTTT.

The CDR3 nucleotides are TGTGCCAGCAGCCCGCAAACCGGGACATCTGCCGGCTACACCTTC. Protein product: CASSPQTGTSAGYTF. The chain couples TRBV7-2 to TRBJ1-2; a weak D match, TRBD1 (6 bases). CDR3 size: 15 residues. V lost 5 bases to trimming and J lost 8 bases, with 21 bases between them. Germline CDR1 and CDR2: SGHTA and FQGNSA.